The present T cell receptor (beta chain) was sequenced within a study of blood T cell repertoires in COVID-19. As for the study in general: Sources were T cells, B-cell-depleted T cells, or PBMCs; the material itself was cDNA or gDNA.

Enrolled during active infection, Seattle patients were then followed longitudinally. This CDR3 contains 14 residues. CDR1 and CDR2 (germline): MDHEN, SYDVKM. The junction had 10 bases not matched to a gene; V was cut back by 6 bases and J by 8 bases. Produced via immunoSEQ multiplex PCR; TCRdb's table is partial and in-frame only. The sample lists some 400,000 clones, approximately 87% occurring once. The sample consisted of peripheral blood. The chain combines TRBV28 with TRBJ1-1; 9 positions agree with TRBD1. The receptor was isolated from a woman aged 55-75 years with COVID-19, enrolled during active disease. CDR3 bases: TGTGCCAGCAGGCAGCACGGACAGGGGCTGGAAGCTTTCTTT. This sequence encodes CASRQHGQGLEAFF.